This T cell receptor beta chain came from a study of T cell changes during pregnancy in multiple sclerosis. Germline V lookup: CDR1 SGHRS, CDR2 YFSETQ. The CDR3 runs 14 residues. V dropped 4 bases and J dropped 4; count of bases not matched to a gene: 8. Here immunoSEQ multiplex PCR was the method, and the copy in TCRdb shows in-frame clones only, minus some. The table has 41,000 or so clones, over 90% seen once. Source: CD8+ T cells from peripheral blood mononuclear cells, taken in the third trimester of pregnancy. This TCR was recovered from a female donor with multiple sclerosis, enrolled in a pregnancy study. V gene TRBV5-1 combines with J gene TRBJ2-7, with 7 positions matching TRBD1. DNA of the CDR3: TGCGCCAGCAGCCTAAAGGGGGCTGGATACGAGCAGTACTTC. This codes for CASSLKGAGYEQYF. Full variable domain (remainder filled in from reference TRBV5-1 and TRBJ2-7): KAGVTQTPRYLIKTRGQQVTLSCSPISGHRSVSWYQQTPGQGLQFLFEYFSETQRNKGNFPGRFSGRQFSNSRSEMNVSTLELGDSALYLCASSLKGAGYEQYFGPGTRLTVT.